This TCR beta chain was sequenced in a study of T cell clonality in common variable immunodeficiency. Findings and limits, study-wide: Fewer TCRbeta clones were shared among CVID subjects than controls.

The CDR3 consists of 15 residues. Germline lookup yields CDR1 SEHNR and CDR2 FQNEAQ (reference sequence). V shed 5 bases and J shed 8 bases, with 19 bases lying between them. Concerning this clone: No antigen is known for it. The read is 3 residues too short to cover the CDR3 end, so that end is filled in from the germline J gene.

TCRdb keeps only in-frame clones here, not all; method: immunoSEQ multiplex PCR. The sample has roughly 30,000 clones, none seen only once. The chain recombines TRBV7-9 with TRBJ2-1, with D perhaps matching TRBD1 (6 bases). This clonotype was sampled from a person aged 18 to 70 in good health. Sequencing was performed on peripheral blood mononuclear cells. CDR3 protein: CASSQQGFMMDEQFF. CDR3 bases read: TGTGCCAGCAGCCAACAGGGTTTTATGATGGATGAG.